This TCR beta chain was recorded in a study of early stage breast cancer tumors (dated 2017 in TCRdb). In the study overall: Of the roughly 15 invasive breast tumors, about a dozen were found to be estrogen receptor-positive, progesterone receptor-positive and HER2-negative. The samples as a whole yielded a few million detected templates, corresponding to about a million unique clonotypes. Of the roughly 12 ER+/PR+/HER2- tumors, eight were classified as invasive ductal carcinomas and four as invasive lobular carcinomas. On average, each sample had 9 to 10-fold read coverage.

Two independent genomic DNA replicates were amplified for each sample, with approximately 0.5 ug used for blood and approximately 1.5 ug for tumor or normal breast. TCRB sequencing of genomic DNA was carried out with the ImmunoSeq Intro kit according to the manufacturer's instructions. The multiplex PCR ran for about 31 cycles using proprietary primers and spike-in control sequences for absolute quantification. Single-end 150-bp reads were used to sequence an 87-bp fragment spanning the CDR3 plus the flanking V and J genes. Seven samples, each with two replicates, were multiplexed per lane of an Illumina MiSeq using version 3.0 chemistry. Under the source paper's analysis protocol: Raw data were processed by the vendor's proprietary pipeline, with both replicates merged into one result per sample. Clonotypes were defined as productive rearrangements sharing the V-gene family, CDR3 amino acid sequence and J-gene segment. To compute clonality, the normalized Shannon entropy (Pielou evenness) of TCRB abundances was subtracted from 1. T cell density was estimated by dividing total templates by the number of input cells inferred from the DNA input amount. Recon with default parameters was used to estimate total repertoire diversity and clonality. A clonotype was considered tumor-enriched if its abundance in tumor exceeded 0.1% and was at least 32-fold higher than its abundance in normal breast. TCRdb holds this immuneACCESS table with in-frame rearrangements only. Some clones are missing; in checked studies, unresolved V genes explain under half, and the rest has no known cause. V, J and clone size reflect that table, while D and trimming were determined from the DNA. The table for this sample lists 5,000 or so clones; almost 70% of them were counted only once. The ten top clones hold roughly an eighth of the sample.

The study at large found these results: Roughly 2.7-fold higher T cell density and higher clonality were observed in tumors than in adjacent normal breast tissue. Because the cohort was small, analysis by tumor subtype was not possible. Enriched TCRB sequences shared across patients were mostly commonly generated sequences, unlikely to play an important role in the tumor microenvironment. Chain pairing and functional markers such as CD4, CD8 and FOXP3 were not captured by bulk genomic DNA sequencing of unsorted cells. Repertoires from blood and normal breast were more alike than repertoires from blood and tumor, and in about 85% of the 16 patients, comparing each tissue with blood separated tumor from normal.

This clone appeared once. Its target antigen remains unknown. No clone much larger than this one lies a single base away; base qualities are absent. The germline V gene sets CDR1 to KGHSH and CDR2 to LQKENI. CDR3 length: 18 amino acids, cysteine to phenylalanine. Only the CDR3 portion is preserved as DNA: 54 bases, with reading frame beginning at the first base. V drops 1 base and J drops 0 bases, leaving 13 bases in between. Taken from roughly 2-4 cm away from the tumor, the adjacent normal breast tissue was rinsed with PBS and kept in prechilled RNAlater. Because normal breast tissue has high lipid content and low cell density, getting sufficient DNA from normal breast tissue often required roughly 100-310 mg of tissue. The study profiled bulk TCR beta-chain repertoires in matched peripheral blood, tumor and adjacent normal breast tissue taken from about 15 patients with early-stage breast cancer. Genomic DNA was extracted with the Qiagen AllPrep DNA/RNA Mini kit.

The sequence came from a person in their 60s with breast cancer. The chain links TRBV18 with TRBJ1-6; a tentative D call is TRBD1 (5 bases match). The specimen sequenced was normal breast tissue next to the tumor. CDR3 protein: CASSPLDGGSSYNSPLHF. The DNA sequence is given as TGTGCCAGCTCACCACTAGACGGGGGAAGCTCCTATAATTCACCCCTCCACTTT.